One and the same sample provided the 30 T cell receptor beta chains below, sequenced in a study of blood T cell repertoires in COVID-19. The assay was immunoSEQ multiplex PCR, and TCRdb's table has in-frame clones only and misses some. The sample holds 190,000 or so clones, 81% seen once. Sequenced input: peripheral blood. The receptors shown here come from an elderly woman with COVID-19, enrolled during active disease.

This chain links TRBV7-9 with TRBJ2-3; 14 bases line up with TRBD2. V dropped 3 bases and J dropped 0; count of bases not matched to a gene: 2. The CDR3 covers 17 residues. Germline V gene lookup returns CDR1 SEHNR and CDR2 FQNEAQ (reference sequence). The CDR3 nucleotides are TGTGCCAGCAGCTTCGGACTAGCGGGAGGTAGCACAGATACGCAGTATTTT. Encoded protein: CASSFGLAGGSTDTQYF.

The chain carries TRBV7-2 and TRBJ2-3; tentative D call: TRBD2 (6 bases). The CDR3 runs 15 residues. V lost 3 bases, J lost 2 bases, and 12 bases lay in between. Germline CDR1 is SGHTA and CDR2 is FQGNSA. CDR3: CASSFFSSATDTQYF. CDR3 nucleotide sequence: TGTGCCAGCAGCTTTTTTTCTAGCGCCACAGATACGCAGTATTTT.

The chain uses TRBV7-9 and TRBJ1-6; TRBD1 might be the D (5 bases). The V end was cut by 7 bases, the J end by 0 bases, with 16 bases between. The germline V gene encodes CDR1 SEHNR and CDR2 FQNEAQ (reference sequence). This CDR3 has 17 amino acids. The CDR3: CASTWTGGSSYNSPLHF. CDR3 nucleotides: TGTGCCAGCACCTGGACCGGGGGGAGCTCCTATAATTCACCCCTCCACTTT.

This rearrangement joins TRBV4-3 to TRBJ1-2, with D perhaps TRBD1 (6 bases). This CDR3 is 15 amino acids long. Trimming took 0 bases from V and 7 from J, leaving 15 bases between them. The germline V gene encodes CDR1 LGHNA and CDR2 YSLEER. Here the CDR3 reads CASSQDLAQGSGYTF. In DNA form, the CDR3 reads TGCGCCAGCAGCCAAGATCTAGCACAGGGATCTGGCTACACCTTC.

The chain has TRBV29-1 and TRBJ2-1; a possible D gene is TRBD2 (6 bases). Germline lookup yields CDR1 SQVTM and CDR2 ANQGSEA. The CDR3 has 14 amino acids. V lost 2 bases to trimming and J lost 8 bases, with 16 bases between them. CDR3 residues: CSVETGEVVYEQFF. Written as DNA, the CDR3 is TGCAGCGTTGAAACGGGAGAAGTAGTCTATGAGCAGTTCTTC.

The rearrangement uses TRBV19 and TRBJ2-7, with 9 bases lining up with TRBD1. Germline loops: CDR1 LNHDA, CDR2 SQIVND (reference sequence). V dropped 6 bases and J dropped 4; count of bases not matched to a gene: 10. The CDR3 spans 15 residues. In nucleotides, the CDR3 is TGTGCCAGTAGATCGACGGGACAGGGAAATTACGAGCAGTACTTC. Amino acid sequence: CASRSTGQGNYEQYF.

The CDR3 protein is CASSVGQGGTDTQYF. The CDR3 DNA sequence: TGTGCCAGCAGTGTGGGGCAGGGCGGCACAGATACGCAGTATTTT. The J gene is TRBJ2-3, the V gene TRBV2; TRBD1 is a possible D gene (5 bases). The CDR3 runs 15 residues. The germline V gene encodes CDR1 SNHLY and CDR2 FYNNEI. The germline V and J ends were trimmed by 4 bases and 1 base, with 12 bases remaining between them.

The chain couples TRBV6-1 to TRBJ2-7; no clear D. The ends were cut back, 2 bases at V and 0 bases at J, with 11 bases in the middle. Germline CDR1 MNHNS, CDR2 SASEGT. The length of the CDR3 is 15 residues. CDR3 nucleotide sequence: TGTGCCAGCAGTGAAATGTACACCGCCTCCTACGAGCAGTACTTC. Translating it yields CASSEMYTASYEQYF.

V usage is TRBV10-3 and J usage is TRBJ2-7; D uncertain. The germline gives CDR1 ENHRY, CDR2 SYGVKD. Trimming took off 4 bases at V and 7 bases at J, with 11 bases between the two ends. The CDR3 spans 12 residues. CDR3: CAISVQSGEQYF. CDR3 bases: TGTGCCATCAGTGTCCAGTCCGGGGAGCAGTACTTC.

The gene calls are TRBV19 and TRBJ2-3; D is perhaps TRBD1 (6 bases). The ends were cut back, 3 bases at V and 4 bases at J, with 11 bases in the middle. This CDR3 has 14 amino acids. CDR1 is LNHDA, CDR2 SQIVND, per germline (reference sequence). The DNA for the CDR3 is TGTGCCAGTAGTATGAGGGACATTCCAGATACGCAGTATTTT. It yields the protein CASSMRDIPDTQYF.

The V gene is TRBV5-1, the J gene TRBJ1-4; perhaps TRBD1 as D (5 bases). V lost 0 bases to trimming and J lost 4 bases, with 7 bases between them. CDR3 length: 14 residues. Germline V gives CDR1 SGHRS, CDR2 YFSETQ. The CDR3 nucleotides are TGCGCCAGCAGCTTGGCAGGGAATAATGAAAAACTGTTTTTT. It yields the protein CASSLAGNNEKLFF.

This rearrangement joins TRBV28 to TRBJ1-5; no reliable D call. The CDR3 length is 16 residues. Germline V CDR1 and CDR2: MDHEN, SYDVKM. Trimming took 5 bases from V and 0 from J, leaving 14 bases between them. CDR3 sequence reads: CASSPHLGDSNQPQHF. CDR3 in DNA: TGTGCCAGCAGTCCCCATTTGGGAGATAGCAATCAGCCCCAGCATTTT.

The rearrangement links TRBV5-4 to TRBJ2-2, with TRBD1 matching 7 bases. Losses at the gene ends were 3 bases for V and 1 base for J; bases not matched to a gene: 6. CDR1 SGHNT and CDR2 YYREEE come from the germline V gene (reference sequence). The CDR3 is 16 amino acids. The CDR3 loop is CASSSQGSLNTGELFF. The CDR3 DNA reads TGTGCCAGCAGCTCACAGGGGTCCTTGAACACCGGGGAGCTGTTTTTT.

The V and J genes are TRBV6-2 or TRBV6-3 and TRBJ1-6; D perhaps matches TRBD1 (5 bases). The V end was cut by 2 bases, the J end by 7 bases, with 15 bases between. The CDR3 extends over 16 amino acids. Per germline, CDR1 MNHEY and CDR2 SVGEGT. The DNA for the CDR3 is TGTGCCAGCAGTTACCTCCGGACACGGACCAATTCACCCCTCCACTTT. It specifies CASSYLRTRTNSPLHF.

CDR3 in DNA: TGTGCCAGCAGCTTGGACGGGACAGGGGGCGATGGCTACACCTTC. As protein: CASSLDGTGGDGYTF. This sequence joins TRBV7-6 and TRBJ1-2; 12 nucleotides align to TRBD1. The junction had 5 bases not matched to a gene; V was cut back by 3 bases and J by 6 bases. Germline CDR1 is SGHVS and CDR2 is FNYEAQ. The CDR3 sequence is 15 residues long.

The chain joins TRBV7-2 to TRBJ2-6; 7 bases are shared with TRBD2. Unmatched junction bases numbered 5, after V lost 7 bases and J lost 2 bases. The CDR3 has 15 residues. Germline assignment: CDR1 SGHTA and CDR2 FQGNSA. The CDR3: CASKRGGAGANVLTF. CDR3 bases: TGTGCCAGCAAGCGGGGAGGTGCTGGGGCCAACGTCCTGACTTTC.

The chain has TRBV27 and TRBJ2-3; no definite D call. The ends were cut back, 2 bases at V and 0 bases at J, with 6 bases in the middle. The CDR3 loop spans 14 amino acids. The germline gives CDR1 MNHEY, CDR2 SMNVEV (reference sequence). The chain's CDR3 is CASSLVPSTDTQYF. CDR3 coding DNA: TGTGCCAGCAGTTTAGTCCCAAGCACAGATACGCAGTATTTT.

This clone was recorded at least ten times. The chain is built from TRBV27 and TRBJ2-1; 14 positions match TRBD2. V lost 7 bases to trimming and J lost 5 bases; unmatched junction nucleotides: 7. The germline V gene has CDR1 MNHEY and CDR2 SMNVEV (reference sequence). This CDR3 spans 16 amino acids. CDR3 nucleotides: TGTGCCAGCACCGGACTAGCGGGAGGCCCGGACAATGAGCAGTTCTTC. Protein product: CASTGLAGGPDNEQFF.

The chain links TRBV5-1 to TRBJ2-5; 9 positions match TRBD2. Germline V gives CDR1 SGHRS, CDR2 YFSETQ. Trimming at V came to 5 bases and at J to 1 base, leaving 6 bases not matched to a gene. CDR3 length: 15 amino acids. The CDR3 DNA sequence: TGCGCCAGCAGAGAACTAGCGGGTTTCCAAGAGACCCAGTACTTC. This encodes CASRELAGFQETQYF.

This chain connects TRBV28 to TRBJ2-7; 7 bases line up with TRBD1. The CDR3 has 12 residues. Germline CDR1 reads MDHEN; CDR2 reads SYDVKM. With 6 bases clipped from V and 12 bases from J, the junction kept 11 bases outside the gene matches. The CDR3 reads CASSNDRVSTYF. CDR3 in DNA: TGTGCCAGCAGCAACGACAGGGTCTCTACGTACTTC. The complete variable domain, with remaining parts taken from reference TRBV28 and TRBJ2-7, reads DVKVTQSSRYLVKRTGEKVFLECVQDMDHENMFWYRQDPGLGLRLIYFSYDVKMKEKGDIPEGYSVSREKKERFSLILESASTNQTSMYLCASSNDRVSTYFGPGTRLTVT.

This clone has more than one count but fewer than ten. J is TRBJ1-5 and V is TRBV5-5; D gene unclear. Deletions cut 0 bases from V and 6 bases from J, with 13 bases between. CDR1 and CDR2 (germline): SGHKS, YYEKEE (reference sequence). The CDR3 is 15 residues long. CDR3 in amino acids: CASSLAPSVGQPQHF. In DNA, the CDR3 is TGTGCCAGCAGCTTGGCCCCTTCAGTTGGTCAGCCCCAGCATTTT.

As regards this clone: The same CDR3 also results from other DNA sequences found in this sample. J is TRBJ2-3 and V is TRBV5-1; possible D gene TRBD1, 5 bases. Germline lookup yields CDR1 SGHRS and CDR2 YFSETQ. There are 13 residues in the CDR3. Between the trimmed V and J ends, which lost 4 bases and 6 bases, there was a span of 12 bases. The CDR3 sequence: CASSPRERDTQYF. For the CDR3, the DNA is TGCGCCAGCAGCCCCAGGGAACGGGATACGCAGTATTTT.

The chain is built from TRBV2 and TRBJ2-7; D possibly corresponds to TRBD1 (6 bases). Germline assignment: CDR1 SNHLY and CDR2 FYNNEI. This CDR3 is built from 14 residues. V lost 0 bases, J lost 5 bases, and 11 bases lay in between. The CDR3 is CASSEAWAGDEQYF. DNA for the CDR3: TGTGCCAGCAGTGAAGCGTGGGCAGGGGACGAGCAGTACTTC.

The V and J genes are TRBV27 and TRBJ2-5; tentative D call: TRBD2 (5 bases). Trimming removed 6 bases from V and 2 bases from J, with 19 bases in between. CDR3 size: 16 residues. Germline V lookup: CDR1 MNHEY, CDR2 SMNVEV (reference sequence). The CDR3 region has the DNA TGTGCCAGCAGGCCTCCCTCAGCGGTACCTCAAGAGACCCAGTACTTC. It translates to CASRPPSAVPQETQYF.

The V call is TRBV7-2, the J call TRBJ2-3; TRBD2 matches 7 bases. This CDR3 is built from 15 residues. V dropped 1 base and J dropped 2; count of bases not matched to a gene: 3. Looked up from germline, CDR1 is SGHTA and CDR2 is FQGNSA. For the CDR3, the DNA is TGTGCCAGCAGCTTAGGCGGGGGTTACACAGATACGCAGTATTTT. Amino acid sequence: CASSLGGGYTDTQYF.

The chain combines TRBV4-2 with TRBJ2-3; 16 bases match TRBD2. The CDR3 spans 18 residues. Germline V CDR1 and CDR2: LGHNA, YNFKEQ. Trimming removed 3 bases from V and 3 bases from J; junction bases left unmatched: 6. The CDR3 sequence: CASSHRGLAGGRTDTQYF. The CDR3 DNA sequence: TGTGCCAGCAGCCACCGGGGACTAGCGGGGGGGAGGACAGATACGCAGTATTTT.

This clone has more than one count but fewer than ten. As DNA, the CDR3 is TGTGCCAGCAGTACTTGGTCCGGGACAGGGGGTTTCGAGCAGTACTTC. This codes for CASSTWSGTGGFEQYF. The genes are TRBV2 and TRBJ2-7; 11 bases line up with TRBD1. Losses at the gene ends were 5 bases for V and 6 bases for J; bases not matched to a gene: 12. This CDR3 comprises 16 residues. Germline values: CDR1 SNHLY, CDR2 FYNNEI.

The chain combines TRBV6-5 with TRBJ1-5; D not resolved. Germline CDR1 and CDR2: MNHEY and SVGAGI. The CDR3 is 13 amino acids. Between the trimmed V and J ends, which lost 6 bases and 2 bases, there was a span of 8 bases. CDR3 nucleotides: TGTGCCAGCAGGAGGGCTGGCAATCAGCCCCAGCATTTT. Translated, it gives CASRRAGNQPQHF.

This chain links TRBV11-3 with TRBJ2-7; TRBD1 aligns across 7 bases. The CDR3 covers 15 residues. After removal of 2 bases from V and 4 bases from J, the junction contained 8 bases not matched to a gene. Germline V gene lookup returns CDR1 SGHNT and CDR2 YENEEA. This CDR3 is CASSLTTGFLYEQYF. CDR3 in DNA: TGTGCCAGCAGCTTAACGACAGGGTTCTTGTACGAGCAGTACTTC.

For the CDR3, the DNA is TGTGCCACCAGCAGAGTCAGAACTGAAGCTTTCTTT. As protein: CATSRVRTEAFF. The chain is built from TRBV15 and TRBJ1-1, with unresolved D. V was shortened by 1 base and J by 5 bases, with 5 bases between the two germline ends. The CDR3 runs to 12 residues. CDR1 and CDR2 (germline): LNHNV, YYDKDF (reference sequence).